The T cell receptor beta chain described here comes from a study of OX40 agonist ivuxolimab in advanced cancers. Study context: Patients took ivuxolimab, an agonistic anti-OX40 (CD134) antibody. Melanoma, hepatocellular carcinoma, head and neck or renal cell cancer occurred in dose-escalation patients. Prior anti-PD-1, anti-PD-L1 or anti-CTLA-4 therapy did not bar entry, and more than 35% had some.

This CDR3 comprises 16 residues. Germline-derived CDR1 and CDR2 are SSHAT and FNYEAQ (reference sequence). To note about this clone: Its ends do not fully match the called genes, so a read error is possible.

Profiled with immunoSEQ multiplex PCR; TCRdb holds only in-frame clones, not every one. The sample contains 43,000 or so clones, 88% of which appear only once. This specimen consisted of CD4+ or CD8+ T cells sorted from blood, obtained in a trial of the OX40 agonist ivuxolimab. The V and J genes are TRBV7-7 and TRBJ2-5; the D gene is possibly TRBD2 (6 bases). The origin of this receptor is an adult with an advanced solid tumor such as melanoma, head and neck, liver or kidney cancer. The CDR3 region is CASSLGKARGQETQYF. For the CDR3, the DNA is TGTGCTAGCAGCCTGGGTAAAGCGCGGGGACAAGAGACCCAGTACTTC.